The following is a T cell receptor (beta chain) sequence with its context. The antigen remains undetermined. CDR3 regions were amplified by Arm-PCR using iRepertoire HTBI primers to build TCR beta libraries. TCRdb passed the multiplex PCR reads through MiXCR, listing each CDR3 protein once. Of about 450,000 distinct CDR3 sequences in the sample, about 15% are singletons; the top ten hold around a sixth. The record originates from a study of regulatory T cells in long-lasting Graves disease. Findings of the study overall: Less diverse TCR repertoires were seen in persistent Graves' patients than in newly diagnosed ones.

As for time point: newly diagnosed GD, antithyroid drugs for less than 3 months. From RNA extracted from PBMCs, the TCR library was made. Each patient gave around 9.7 milliliters of EDTA-anticoagulated peripheral blood. V lost 3 bases and J 7 bases, leaving 10 bases between the germline ends. CDR1 is DFQATT, CDR2 SNEGSKA, per germline (reference sequence). The CDR3 is made up of 12 amino acids. These data were also reused for a study on T cells in Graves' hyperthyroidism and ophthalmopathy. From that paper: Patients having uncontrolled infection, another autoimmune disease, pregnancy or lactation were not included. Stable hyperthyroidism and ophthalmopathy were separated using 13 V-J signatures.

The TCR sequence derives from a woman aged 50 to 60 with Graves disease. This rearrangement joins TRBV20-1 to TRBJ2-1, with unresolved D. Here the sequenced sample was peripheral blood mononuclear cells (PBMCs), taken at new diagnosis, from a patient treated with antithyroid drugs. This CDR3 is CSASPLDNEQFF. CDR3 in DNA: TGCAGTGCTAGCCCCCTAGATAATGAGCAGTTCTTC.